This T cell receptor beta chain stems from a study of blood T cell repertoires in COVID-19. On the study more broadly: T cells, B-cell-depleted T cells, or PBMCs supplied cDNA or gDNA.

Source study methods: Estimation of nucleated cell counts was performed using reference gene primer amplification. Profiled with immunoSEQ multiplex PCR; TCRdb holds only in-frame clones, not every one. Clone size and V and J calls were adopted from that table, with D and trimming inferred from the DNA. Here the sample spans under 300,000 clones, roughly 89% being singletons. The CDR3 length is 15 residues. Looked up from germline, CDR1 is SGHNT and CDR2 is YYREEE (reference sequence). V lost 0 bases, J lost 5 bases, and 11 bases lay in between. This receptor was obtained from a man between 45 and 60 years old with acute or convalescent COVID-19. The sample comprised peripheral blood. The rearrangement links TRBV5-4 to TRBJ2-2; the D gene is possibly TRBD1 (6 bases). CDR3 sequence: CASSLGGRGTGELFF. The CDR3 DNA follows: TGTGCCAGCAGCTTGGGGGGGCGCGGGACCGGGGAGCTGTTTTTT. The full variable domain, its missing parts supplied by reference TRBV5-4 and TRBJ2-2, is ETGVTQSPTHLIKTRGQQVTLRCSSQSGHNTVSWYQQALGQGPQFIFQYYREEENGRGNFPPRFSGLQFPNYSSELNVNALELDDSALYLCASSLGGRGTGELFFGEGSRLTVL.